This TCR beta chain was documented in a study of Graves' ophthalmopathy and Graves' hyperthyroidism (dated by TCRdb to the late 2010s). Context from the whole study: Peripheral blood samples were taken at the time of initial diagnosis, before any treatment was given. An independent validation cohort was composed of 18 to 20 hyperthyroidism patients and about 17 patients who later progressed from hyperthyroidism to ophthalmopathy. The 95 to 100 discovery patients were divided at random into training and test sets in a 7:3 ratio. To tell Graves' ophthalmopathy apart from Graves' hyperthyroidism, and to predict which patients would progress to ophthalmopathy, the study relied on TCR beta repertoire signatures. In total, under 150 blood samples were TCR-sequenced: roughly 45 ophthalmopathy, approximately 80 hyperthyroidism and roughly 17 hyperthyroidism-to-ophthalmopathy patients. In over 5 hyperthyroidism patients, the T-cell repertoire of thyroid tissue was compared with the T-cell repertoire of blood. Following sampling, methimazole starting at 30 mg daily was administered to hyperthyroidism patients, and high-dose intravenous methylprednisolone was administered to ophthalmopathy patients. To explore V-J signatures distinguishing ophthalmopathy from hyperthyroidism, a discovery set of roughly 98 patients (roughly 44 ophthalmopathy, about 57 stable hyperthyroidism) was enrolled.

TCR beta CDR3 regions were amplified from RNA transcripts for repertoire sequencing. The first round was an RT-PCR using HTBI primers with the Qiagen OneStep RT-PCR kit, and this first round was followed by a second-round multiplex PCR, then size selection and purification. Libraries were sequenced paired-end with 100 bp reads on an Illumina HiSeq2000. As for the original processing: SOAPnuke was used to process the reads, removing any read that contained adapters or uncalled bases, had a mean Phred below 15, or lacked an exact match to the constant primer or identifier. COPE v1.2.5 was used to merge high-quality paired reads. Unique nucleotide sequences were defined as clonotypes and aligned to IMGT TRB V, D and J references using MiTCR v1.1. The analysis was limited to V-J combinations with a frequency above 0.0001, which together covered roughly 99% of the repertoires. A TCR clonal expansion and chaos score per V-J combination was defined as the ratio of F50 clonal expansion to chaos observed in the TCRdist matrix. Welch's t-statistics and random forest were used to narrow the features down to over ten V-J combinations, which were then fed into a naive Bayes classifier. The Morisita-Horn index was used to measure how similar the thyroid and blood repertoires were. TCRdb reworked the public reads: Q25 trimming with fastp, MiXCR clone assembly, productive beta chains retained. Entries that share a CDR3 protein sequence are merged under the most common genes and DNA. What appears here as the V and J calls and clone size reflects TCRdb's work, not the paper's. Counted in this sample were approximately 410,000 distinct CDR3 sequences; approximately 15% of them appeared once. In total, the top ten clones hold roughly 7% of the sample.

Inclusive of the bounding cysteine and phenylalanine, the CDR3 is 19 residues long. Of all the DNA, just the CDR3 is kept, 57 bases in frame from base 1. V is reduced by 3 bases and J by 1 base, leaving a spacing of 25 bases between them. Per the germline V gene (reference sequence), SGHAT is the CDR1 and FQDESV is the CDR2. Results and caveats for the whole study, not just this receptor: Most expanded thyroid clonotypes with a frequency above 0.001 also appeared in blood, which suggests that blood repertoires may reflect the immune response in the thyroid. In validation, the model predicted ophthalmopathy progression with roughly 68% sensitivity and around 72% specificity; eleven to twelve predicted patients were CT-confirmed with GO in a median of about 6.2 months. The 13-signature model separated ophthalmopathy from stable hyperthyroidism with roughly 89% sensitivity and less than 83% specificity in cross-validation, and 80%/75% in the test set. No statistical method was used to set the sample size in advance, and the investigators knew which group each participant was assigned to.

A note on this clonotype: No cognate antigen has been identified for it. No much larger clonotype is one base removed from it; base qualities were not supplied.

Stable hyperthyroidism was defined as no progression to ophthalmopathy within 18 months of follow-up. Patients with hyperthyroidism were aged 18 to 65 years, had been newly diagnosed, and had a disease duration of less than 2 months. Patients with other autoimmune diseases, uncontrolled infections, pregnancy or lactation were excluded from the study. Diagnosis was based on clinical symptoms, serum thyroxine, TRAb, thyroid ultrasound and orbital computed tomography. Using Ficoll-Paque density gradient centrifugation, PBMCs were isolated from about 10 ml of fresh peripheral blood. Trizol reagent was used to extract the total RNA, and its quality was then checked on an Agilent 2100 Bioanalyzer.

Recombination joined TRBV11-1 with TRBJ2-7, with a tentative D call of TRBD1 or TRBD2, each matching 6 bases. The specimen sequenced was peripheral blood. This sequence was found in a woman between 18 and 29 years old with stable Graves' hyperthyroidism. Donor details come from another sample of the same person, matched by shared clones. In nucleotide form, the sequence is TGTGCCAGCAGCTTTTCAGGGGCGGGGCGAACAACCAGGTCCTACGAGCAGTACTTC. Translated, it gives CASSFSGAGRTTRSYEQYF.